The 7 T cell receptor beta chains reported below all come from one sample, sequenced in a study of control samples from healthy donors and cancer patients. TCRdb's copy holds only in-frame clones and misses some; the assay was immunoSEQ multiplex PCR. In the table there are 120,000 to 150,000 clones, around 90% of which are singletons. The sample taken for sequencing was blood. Source of these receptors: a man under 40 in good health.

The chain links TRBV19 to TRBJ2-3; D is possibly TRBD1 (5 bases). Looked up from germline, CDR1 is LNHDA and CDR2 is SQIVND (reference sequence). The CDR3 length is 16 residues. Trimming cost V 5 bases and J 2 bases, with 17 bases left between them. CDR3: CASSSRVSRVTDTQYF. The CDR3 DNA follows: TGTGCCAGTAGTTCCAGGGTGTCCCGGGTCACAGATACGCAGTATTTT.

This chain links TRBV11-1 with TRBJ2-6; D is perhaps TRBD1 (6 bases). Germline V gene lookup returns CDR1 SGHAT and CDR2 FQDESV (reference sequence). The germline V and J ends were trimmed by 4 bases and 0 bases, with 7 bases remaining between them. The CDR3 totals 15 residues. CDR3 DNA sequence: TGTGCCAGCAGCTCCAGGGGCTCTGGGGCCAACGTCCTGACTTTC. Translating gives CASSSRGSGANVLTF.

The chain couples TRBV25-1 to TRBJ1-3; no reliable D call. V lost 0 bases to trimming and J lost 2 bases, with 11 bases between them. The CDR3 is 16 amino acids. CDR1 and CDR2 from the germline V gene are MGHDK and SYGVNS. The CDR3 region has the DNA TGTGCCAGCAGTGAATATTACAGCGGTCCTGGAAACACCATATATTTT. Its protein product is CASSEYYSGPGNTIYF.

V usage is TRBV11-2 and J usage is TRBJ2-3; D not certain. The CDR3 has 11 residues. V lost 0 bases and J 6 bases, leaving 1 base between the germline ends. The V gene's germline CDR1 is SGHAT and CDR2 FQNNGV. Here the CDR3 DNA reads TGTGCCAGCAGCTTAGATGATACGCAGTATTTT. It is translated as CASSLDDTQYF.

In the case of this clone: This sample also contains other DNA sequences that code for the same CDR3. The chain has TRBV27 and TRBJ2-7; D is possibly TRBD1 (5 bases). V dropped 5 bases and J dropped 3 bases, with 11 bases sitting between them. Germline V lookup: CDR1 MNHEY, CDR2 SMNVEV (reference sequence). There are 13 residues in the CDR3. The CDR3 here is CASSLGPGYEQYF. DNA for the CDR3: TGTGCCAGCAGTCTGGGGCCTGGCTACGAGCAGTACTTC.

This sequence joins TRBV11-2 and TRBJ2-1; TRBD2 might be the D (6 bases). There are 14 residues in the CDR3. Germline CDR1 reads SGHAT; CDR2 reads FQNNGV. Trimming pared 10 bases from V and 3 bases from J, leaving 16 bases between. The CDR3 DNA sequence: TGTGCCACCCCCTCGGGGGACGGCTACAATGAGCAGTTCTTC. Amino acid sequence: CATPSGDGYNEQFF.

This sequence joins TRBV5-1 and TRBJ2-7, with 11 bases lining up with TRBD1. The V segment lost 4 bases and the J segment 4 bases; nucleotides outside the gene matches: 4. Germline CDR1 SGHRS, CDR2 YFSETQ. This CDR3 contains 14 residues. The CDR3 DNA follows: TGCGCCAGCAGCAAAGGGACAGGGGGATACGAGCAGTACTTC. Protein: CASSKGTGGYEQYF.